One and the same sample provided the 18 T cell receptor beta chains below, sequenced in a study of OX40 agonist ivuxolimab in advanced cancers. Here immunoSEQ multiplex PCR was the method, and the copy in TCRdb shows in-frame clones only, minus some. The sample carries under 150,000 clones, 80% to 90% recorded once. Sequencing used CD4+ or CD8+ T cells sorted from blood, obtained in a trial of the OX40 agonist ivuxolimab. These receptors were obtained from an adult with an advanced solid tumor such as melanoma, head and neck, liver or kidney cancer.

This rearrangement joins TRBV15 to TRBJ2-2, with TRBD2 identical over 11 bases. The J segment lost 6 bases and the V segment lost 3 bases, leaving 6 bases of the junction unmatched. The germline V gene has CDR1 LNHNV and CDR2 YYDKDF (reference sequence). The CDR3 spans 16 residues. CDR3 nucleotides: TGTGCCACCAGCAGGTTGGCTAGCGGGGGGCCCGGGGAGCTGTTTTTT. Its translation is CATSRLASGGPGELFF.

This chain uses TRBV11-2 with TRBJ1-4; D not certain. Germline-derived CDR1 and CDR2 are SGHAT and FQNNGV. V was shortened by 3 bases and J by 8 bases, with 16 bases between the two germline ends. The CDR3 extends over 15 amino acids. CDR3 DNA: TGTGCCAGCAGCTTTGGTTGGCAATCGCGGGAAAAACTGTTTTTT. Amino acid sequence: CASSFGWQSREKLFF.

The CDR3, as DNA: TGTGCCAGCAGTTACCAGGGACACTCAGAAGCTTTCTTT. Protein product: CASSYQGHSEAFF. The V call is TRBV6-6, the J call TRBJ1-1; perhaps TRBD1 as D (6 bases). Trimming removed 2 bases from V and 8 bases from J, with 12 bases in between. CDR3 length: 13 amino acids. Germline lookup yields CDR1 MNHNY and CDR2 SVGAGI (reference sequence).

This clone showed up just once. V is TRBV7-2 and J is TRBJ1-2; the match to TRBD1 covers 12 bases. This CDR3 region has 18 residues. Germline values: CDR1 SGHTA, CDR2 FQGNSA. V was clipped by 6 bases and J by 3 bases; unmatched bases: 14. The CDR3 loop reads CASRPTGQGASSHYGYTF. The CDR3 region has the DNA TGTGCCAGCAGACCCACGGGACAGGGGGCCTCATCGCACTATGGCTACACCTTC.

A remark on this clone: An end of the junction differs from the germline gene, which may be a read error. The genes are TRBV7-7 and TRBJ2-7; D possibly corresponds to TRBD1 (6 bases). The CDR3 covers 13 residues. CDR1 SSHAT and CDR2 FNYEAQ come from the germline V gene (reference sequence). The CDR3 nucleotides are TGTGCTAGCAGCATGGGACATCTCTACGAGCAGTACTTC. It encodes CASSMGHLYEQYF.

V gene TRBV5-1 combines with J gene TRBJ1-6, with TRBD1 matching 10 bases. The CDR3 spans 14 residues. V trimming: 7 bases; J trimming: 10 bases; junction bases outside the gene matches: 8. Germline CDR1 SGHRS, CDR2 YFSETQ. CDR3 nucleotides: TGCGCCAGCTCCAGGACAGGGGGTAGCTCACCCCTCCACTTT. Translated, it gives CASSRTGGSSPLHF.

The rearrangement links TRBV10-3 to TRBJ2-1; either TRBD1 or TRBD2 may fit D (5 bases each). The germline V and J ends were trimmed by 6 bases and 4 bases, with 10 bases remaining between them. This CDR3 has 13 residues. Germline V lookup: CDR1 ENHRY, CDR2 SYGVKD. The DNA for the CDR3 is TGTGCCATCAGCCGGGACGGATACAATGAGCAGTTCTTC. Protein sequence: CAISRDGYNEQFF.

The chain employs TRBV6-5 and TRBJ1-2; D is uncertain. Germline CDR1 is MNHEY and CDR2 is SVGAGI. There are 10 residues in the CDR3. Trimming took 8 bases from V and 8 from J, leaving 9 bases between them. The CDR3 DNA reads TGTGCCAGCGAGCCGGGGGGCTACACCTTC. Translating it yields CASEPGGYTF.

The rearrangement links TRBV7-9 to TRBJ2-3; no clear D. Germline-derived CDR1 and CDR2 are SEHNR and FQNEAQ (reference sequence). The CDR3 contains 12 residues. Trimming took off 7 bases at V and 6 bases at J, with 11 bases between the two ends. The CDR3 loop reads CASTATGDTQYF. DNA for the CDR3: TGTGCCAGCACCGCGACCGGGGATACGCAGTATTTT.

The chain recombines TRBV9 with TRBJ2-3, with 8 bases matching TRBD2. The CDR3 runs to 15 residues. Germline CDR1 reads SGDLS; CDR2 reads YYNGEE. The V and J ends lost 3 bases and 2 bases, in that order; junction bases with no gene match: 5. CDR3 in DNA: TGTGCCAGCAGCGAGGGCGGGGGGATCACAGATACGCAGTATTTT. It is translated as CASSEGGGITDTQYF.

CDR3 region: CASSTGGGAGYEQYF. CDR3 bases: TGTGCCAGCAGCACGGGAGGGGGGGCCGGGTACGAGCAGTACTTC. The rearrangement links TRBV11-3 to TRBJ2-7; 8 bases agree with TRBD2. CDR3 length: 15 amino acids. Germline V gene lookup returns CDR1 SGHNT and CDR2 YENEEA. Trimming removed 5 bases from V and 4 bases from J; junction bases left unmatched: 10. Variable domain in full (rest from reference TRBV11-3 and TRBJ2-7): EAGVVQSPRYKIIEKKQPVAFWCNPISGHNTLYWYLQNLGQGPELLIRYENEEAVDDSQLPKDRFSAERLKGVDSTLKIQPAELGDSAVYLCASSTGGGAGYEQYFGPGTRLTVT.

The rearrangement uses TRBV2 and TRBJ1-1; tentatively, D is TRBD1 (6 bases). Germline V CDR1 and CDR2: SNHLY, FYNNEI. This CDR3 is 13 amino acids long. V lost 11 bases, J lost 5 bases, and 18 bases lay in between. The CDR3 bases are TGTGCCGGTGGTAAAGGAGGGGGGACTGAAGCTTTCTTT. This translates into CAGGKGGGTEAFF.

This chain uses TRBV30 with TRBJ2-1, with 8 bases matching TRBD2. CDR1 is GTSNPN, CDR2 SVGIG, per germline (reference sequence). The CDR3 has 15 amino acids. Losses at the gene ends were 0 bases for V and 9 bases for J; bases not matched to a gene: 10. CDR3 sequence reads: CAWSVRGGGFGEQFF. The CDR3 DNA sequence: TGTGCCTGGAGTGTACGTGGCGGGGGGTTTGGTGAGCAGTTCTTC.

The V and J genes are TRBV14 and TRBJ1-1, with D possibly being TRBD1 (5 bases). Looked up from germline, CDR1 is SGHDN and CDR2 is FVKESK. The CDR3 totals 13 residues. V was cut by 5 bases and J by 10 bases, with 17 bases left in between. CDR3 in DNA: TGTGCCAGCAGCGCCACACTGGCTGGGGGAGCTTTCTTT. As protein: CASSATLAGGAFF.

This sequence joins TRBV18 and TRBJ2-3; no clear D gene. In germline, CDR1 is KGHSH, CDR2 LQKENI. The V end lost 6 bases, the J end lost 2 bases, and 6 bases lay between the germline ends. The CDR3 contains 12 residues. The CDR3 region is CASSRITDTQYF. Written as DNA, the CDR3 is TGTGCCAGCTCGCGAATCACAGATACGCAGTATTTT.

This sequence joins TRBV5-5 and TRBJ2-5; the match to TRBD2 covers 9 bases. The junction had 15 bases not matched to a gene; V was cut back by 7 bases and J by 5 bases. This CDR3 has 16 amino acids. The V gene's germline CDR1 is SGHKS and CDR2 YYEKEE (reference sequence). Here the CDR3 DNA reads TGTGCCAGCGTCCTTAGCGGGGGATACGCTGGCGAGACCCAGTACTTC. Encoded protein: CASVLSGGYAGETQYF.

The chain uses TRBV7-2 and TRBJ2-5; D possibly corresponds to TRBD1 (5 bases). The CDR3 spans 13 residues. The V end was cut by 5 bases, the J end by 1 base, with 8 bases between. The germline CDR1 and CDR2 sequences are SGHTA and FQGNSA. CDR3 protein: CASSGASQETQYF. CDR3 in DNA: TGTGCCAGCAGCGGGGCCAGCCAAGAGACCCAGTACTTC. The complete variable domain, with remaining parts taken from reference TRBV7-2 and TRBJ2-5, reads GAGVSQSPSNKVTEKGKDVELRCDPISGHTALYWYRQSLGQGLEFLIYFQGNSAPDKSGLPSDRFSAERTGGSVSTLTIQRTQQEDSAVYLCASSGASQETQYFGPGTRLLVL.

This chain connects TRBV10-3 to TRBJ1-2, with D possibly matching TRBD1 (5 bases). The CDR3 has 14 residues. CDR1 is ENHRY and CDR2 is SYGVKD in the germline V gene. V was cut by 6 bases and J by 1 base, with 12 bases left in between. As DNA, the CDR3 is TGTGCCATCAGGGAGGGGCCTATTAACTATGGCTACACCTTC. It encodes CAIREGPINYGYTF.